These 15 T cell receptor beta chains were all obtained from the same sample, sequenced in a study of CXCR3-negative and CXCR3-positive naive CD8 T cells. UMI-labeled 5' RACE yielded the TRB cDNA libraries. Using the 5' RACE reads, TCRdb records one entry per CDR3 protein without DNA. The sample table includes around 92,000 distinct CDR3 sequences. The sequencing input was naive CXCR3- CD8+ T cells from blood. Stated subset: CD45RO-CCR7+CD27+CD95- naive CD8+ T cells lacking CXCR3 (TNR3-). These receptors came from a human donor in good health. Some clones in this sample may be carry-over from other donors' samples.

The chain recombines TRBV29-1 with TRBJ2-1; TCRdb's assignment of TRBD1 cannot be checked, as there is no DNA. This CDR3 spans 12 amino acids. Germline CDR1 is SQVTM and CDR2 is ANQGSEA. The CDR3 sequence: CSVVGGYNEQFF.

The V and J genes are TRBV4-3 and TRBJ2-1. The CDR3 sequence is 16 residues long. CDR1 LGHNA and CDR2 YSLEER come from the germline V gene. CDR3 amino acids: CASSQDQGGSYNEQFF.

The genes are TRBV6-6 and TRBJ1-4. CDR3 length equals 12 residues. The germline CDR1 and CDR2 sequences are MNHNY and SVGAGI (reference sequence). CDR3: CASSRDREKLFF.

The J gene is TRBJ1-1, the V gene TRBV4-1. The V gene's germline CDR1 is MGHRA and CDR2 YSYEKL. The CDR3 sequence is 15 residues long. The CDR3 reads CASSRIQSTSTEAFF.

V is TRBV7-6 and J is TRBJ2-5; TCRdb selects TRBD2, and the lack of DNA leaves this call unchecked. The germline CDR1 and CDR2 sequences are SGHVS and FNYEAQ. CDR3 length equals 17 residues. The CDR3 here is CASSLYLGTSGPTAQYF.

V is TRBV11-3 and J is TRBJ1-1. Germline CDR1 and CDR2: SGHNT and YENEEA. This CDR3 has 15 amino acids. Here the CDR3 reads CASSPDGRLNTEAFF. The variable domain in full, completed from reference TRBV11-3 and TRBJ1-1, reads EAGVVQSPRYKIIEKKQPVAFWCNPISGHNTLYWYLQNLGQGPELLIRYENEEAVDDSQLPKDRFSAERLKGVDSTLKIQPAELGDSAVYLCASSPDGRLNTEAFFGQGTRLTVV.

The CDR3 here is CASSATGPPTPTGELFF. The chain carries TRBV7-8 and TRBJ2-2; TCRdb returns TRBD1, unconfirmable since there is no DNA. From germline, CDR1 is SGHVS and CDR2 FQNEAQ. This CDR3 comprises 17 residues.

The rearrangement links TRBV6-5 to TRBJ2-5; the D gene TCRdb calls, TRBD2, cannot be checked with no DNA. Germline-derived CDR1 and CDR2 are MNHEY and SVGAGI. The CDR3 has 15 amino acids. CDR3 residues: CSSRTLREGSETQYF.

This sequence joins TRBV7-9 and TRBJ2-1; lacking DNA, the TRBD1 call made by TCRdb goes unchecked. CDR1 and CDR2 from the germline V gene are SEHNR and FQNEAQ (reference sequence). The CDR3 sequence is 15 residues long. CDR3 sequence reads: CASSLEQAAYNEQFF.

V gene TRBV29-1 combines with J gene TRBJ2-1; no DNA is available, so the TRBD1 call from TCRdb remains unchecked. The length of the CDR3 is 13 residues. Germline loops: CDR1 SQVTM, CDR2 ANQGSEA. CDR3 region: CSVYESRDNEQFF.

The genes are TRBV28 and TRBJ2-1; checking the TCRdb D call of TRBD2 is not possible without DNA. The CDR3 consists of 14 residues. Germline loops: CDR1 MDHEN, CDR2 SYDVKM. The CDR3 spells CASSLPGTSHEQFF.

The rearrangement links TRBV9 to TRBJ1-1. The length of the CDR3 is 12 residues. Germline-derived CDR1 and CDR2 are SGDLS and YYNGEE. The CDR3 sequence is CASSVAGAEAFF.

The CDR3 sequence: CASRAWGSYEQYF. The rearrangement links TRBV5-4 to TRBJ2-7; checking the TCRdb D call of TRBD1 is not possible without DNA. Germline CDR1 SGHNT, CDR2 YYREEE (reference sequence). The length of the CDR3 is 13 residues. Full variable domain (missing parts from reference TRBV5-4 and TRBJ2-7): ETGVTQSPTHLIKTRGQQVTLRCSSQSGHNTVSWYQQALGQGPQFIFQYYREEENGRGNFPPRFSGLQFPNYSSELNVNALELDDSALYLCASRAWGSYEQYFGPGTRLTVT.

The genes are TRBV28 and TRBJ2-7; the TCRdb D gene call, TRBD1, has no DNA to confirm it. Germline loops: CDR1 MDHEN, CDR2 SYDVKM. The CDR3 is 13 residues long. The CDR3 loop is CASSWGTGGEQYF.

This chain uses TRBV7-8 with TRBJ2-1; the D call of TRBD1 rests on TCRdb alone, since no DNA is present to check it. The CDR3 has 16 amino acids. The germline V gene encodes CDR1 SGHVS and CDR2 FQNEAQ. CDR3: CASSSQGQPFYNEQFF. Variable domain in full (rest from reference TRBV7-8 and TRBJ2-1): GAGVSQSPRYKVAKRGQDVALRCDPISGHVSLFWYQQALGQGPEFLTYFQNEAQLDKSGLPSDRFFAERPEGSVSTLKIQRTQQEDSAVYLCASSSQGQPFYNEQFFGPGTRLTVL.